This T cell receptor beta chain was captured in a study of technical replicates of blood from a handful of donors. Repertoires were generated with immunoSEQ multiplex PCR, while TCRdb's copy carries only in-frame clones and drops some. Of more than 75,000 clones in the sample, approximately 94% are singletons; the top ten hold around 0.37%. The sequenced sample was T cells isolated from PBMCs. This TCR was recovered from a human donor in good health.

The DNA for the CDR3 is TGTGCCAGTAGTCCCCGGGACAGTGAGCAAGCTTTCTTT. This codes for CASSPRDSEQAFF. The chain links TRBV19 to TRBJ1-1; 7 nucleotides agree with TRBD1. Germline V lookup: CDR1 LNHDA, CDR2 SQIVND (reference sequence). Trimming took 5 bases from V and 9 from J; bases not matched to a gene: 9. There are 13 residues in the CDR3.